This is a list of T cell receptor beta chains from one sample in a study of blood T cell repertoires in COVID-19. Clones were read by immunoSEQ multiplex PCR, and TCRdb kept only the in-frame ones, dropping some. This sample has under 250,000 clones; 82% occur once, and the top ten carry more than 3%. Specimen: PBMCs or T cells enriched from blood (not recorded which). These receptors all stem from an older woman who had recovered from COVID-19. Each CDR3 is given with its conserved first and last residue. The D gene is left open where the match is weak. Only part of the rows carry a size: once, few, many, or a class if the clone is expanded.

v_call: TRBV27; clone_size: few; d_call: TRBD1; j_call: TRBJ1-1; cdr3_aa: CASSFTRTGTTTEAFF; cdr3_nt: TGTGCCAGCAGTTTCACCCGGACAGGGACGACCACTGAAGCTTTCTTT
v_call: TRBV19; clone_size: .; d_call: .; j_call: TRBJ1-6; cdr3_aa: CASSISTGSNSPLHF; cdr3_nt: TGTGCCAGTAGTATTTCGACAGGCAGTAATTCACCCCTCCACTTT
v_call: TRBV3-1/TRBV3-2; clone_size: .; d_call: .; j_call: TRBJ2-3; cdr3_aa: CASSQAEGRIGYF; cdr3_nt: TGTGCCAGCAGCCAAGCGGAGGGGCGGATTGGGTATTTT
v_call: TRBV6-5; clone_size: .; d_call: TRBD2; j_call: TRBJ2-5; cdr3_aa: CASRRTSRETQYF; cdr3_nt: TGTGCCAGCAGGAGGACTAGCCGAGAGACCCAGTACTTC
v_call: TRBV30; clone_size: .; d_call: .; j_call: TRBJ1-1; cdr3_aa: CAWSGNSNTEAFF; cdr3_nt: TGTGCCTGGAGTGGCAACTCCAACACTGAAGCTTTCTTT
v_call: TRBV2; clone_size: few; d_call: TRBD1; j_call: TRBJ1-1; cdr3_aa: CASTLNRGQRNTEAFF; cdr3_nt: TGTGCCAGCACCCTGAACCGGGGACAGAGAAACACTGAAGCTTTCTTT
v_call: TRBV6-2/TRBV6-3; clone_size: .; d_call: TRBD1; j_call: TRBJ2-1; cdr3_aa: CASSRTGGSNEQFF; cdr3_nt: TGTGCCAGCAGTCGGACAGGGGGTTCCAATGAGCAGTTCTTC
v_call: TRBV6-5; clone_size: .; d_call: .; j_call: TRBJ2-7; cdr3_aa: CASSFSTGHQSYEQYF; cdr3_nt: TGTGCCAGCAGTTTTTCAACCGGACACCAATCCTACGAGCAGTACTTC
v_call: TRBV2; clone_size: .; d_call: TRBD2; j_call: TRBJ2-5; cdr3_aa: CASRTGTSGGAEETQYF; cdr3_nt: TGTGCCAGCAGAACCGGGACTAGCGGGGGGGCCGAAGAGACCCAGTACTTC
v_call: TRBV6-2/TRBV6-3; clone_size: .; d_call: .; j_call: TRBJ2-7; cdr3_aa: CASTPRGQTSFIYEQYF; cdr3_nt: TGTGCCAGCACCCCGAGAGGGCAGACAAGCTTCATCTACGAGCAGTACTTC
v_call: TRBV14; clone_size: .; d_call: .; j_call: TRBJ2-7; cdr3_aa: CASSQGHSPSYEQYF; cdr3_nt: TGTGCCAGCAGCCAAGGTCATAGTCCCTCCTACGAGCAGTACTTC
v_call: TRBV19; clone_size: .; d_call: TRBD1; j_call: TRBJ2-2; cdr3_aa: CASLEDRAGTGELFF; cdr3_nt: TGTGCCAGCTTGGAGGACAGGGCGGGCACCGGGGAGCTGTTTTTT
v_call: TRBV6-5; clone_size: .; d_call: .; j_call: TRBJ1-2; cdr3_aa: CASNEQGRAAGYTF; cdr3_nt: TGTGCCAGCAACGAACAGGGAAGGGCTGCTGGCTACACCTTC
v_call: TRBV12-5; clone_size: .; d_call: .; j_call: TRBJ1-2; cdr3_aa: CASGGLDYGYTF; cdr3_nt: TGTGCTAGTGGGGGCTTGGACTATGGCTACACCTTC
v_call: TRBV4-1; clone_size: .; d_call: .; j_call: TRBJ2-2; cdr3_aa: CASSLSVLNTGELFF; cdr3_nt: TGCGCCAGCAGCCTCAGCGTCTTGAACACCGGGGAGCTGTTTTTT
v_call: TRBV7-6; clone_size: .; d_call: TRBD1; j_call: TRBJ1-1; cdr3_aa: CASSPLYSGQAPEAFF; cdr3_nt: TGTGCCAGCAGCCCCCTTTATTCCGGACAGGCCCCTGAAGCTTTCTTT
v_call: TRBV19; clone_size: once; d_call: TRBD1; j_call: TRBJ2-5; cdr3_aa: CASSADRGPSETQYF; cdr3_nt: TGTGCCAGTAGTGCGGACAGGGGGCCATCCGAGACCCAGTACTTC